A single sample gave rise to the 19 T cell receptor beta chains below, sequenced in a study of spatial heterogeneity in lung cancer. Study-wide results and caveats: For expanded intratumoral alpha and beta TCRs, counts tracked tumor mutation counts.

Time point denoted: sample taken at primary tumor resection. These receptors have no known antigen. TCRdb re-derived calls from the 5' RACE reads in MiXCR, one entry per CDR3 protein. The data contain thousands of distinct CDR3 sequences, less than 9% of them seen just once; the ten biggest clones take up roughly a sixth. The sequencing used lung tumor tissue, collected at surgery. These TCRs come from a female donor with early-stage non-small cell lung cancer.

By its share, this clonotype is medium-sized. This beta chain is an off-target read within a library intended for alpha chains, so its frequency means little. This rearrangement joins TRBV24-1 to TRBJ2-2; TRBD2 might be the D (6 bases). The germline V and J ends were trimmed by 2 bases and 3 bases, with 15 bases remaining between them. Looked up from germline, CDR1 is KGHDR and CDR2 is SFDVKD. The CDR3 contains 17 residues. Here the CDR3 DNA reads TGTGCCACCAGTGATTCCACCGGGCGGGGATACACCGGGGAGCTGTTTTTT. It yields the protein CATSDSTGRGYTGELFF.

In its sample, this clonotype was seen many times. Being off target in a library aimed at alpha chains, this beta chain has a size of little meaning. The CDR3 DNA reads TGTGCCAGCAGCCAAGTGCGCCAAGAGACCCAGTACTTC. Protein product: CASSQVRQETQYF. The chain uses TRBV14 and TRBJ2-5, with D unclear. V was trimmed by 1 base and J by 1 base, leaving 4 bases between them. Germline CDR1 is SGHDN and CDR2 is FVKESK. This CDR3 spans 13 amino acids.

This clonotype came up many times. As an off-target read in a library built for alpha chains, this beta chain has a frequency of little significance. CDR3 bases: TGTGCCAGCAGTACCGGGACAGACATCTATGGTGGCTCACCCCTCCACTTT. Its protein product is CASSTGTDIYGGSPLHF. The chain joins TRBV6-6 to TRBJ1-6, with TRBD1 identical over 7 bases. V shed 5 bases, J shed 10 bases, and the junction held 17 bases outside the gene matches. The CDR3 contains 17 residues. Germline CDR1 and CDR2: MNHNY and SVGAGI (reference sequence).

This clonotype is classed as medium-sized (0.01 to 0.1%). This beta chain turned up in a library designed for alpha chains; as an off-target read, its abundance says little. The chain couples TRBV11-2 to TRBJ2-7, with a weak D call TRBD1 (5 bases). Trimming pared 5 bases from V and 0 bases from J, leaving 11 bases between. CDR1 is SGHAT, CDR2 FQNNGV, per germline. The CDR3 is 14 amino acids. The CDR3 spells CASSPGHTSYEQYF. The DNA of the CDR3 is TGTGCCAGCAGCCCAGGGCACACCTCCTACGAGCAGTACTTC.

By sample share, this clonotype is medium-sized (0.01 to 0.1%). This beta chain is an unintended read in a library built for alpha chains; its size means little. The V and J genes are TRBV27 and TRBJ1-4, with D hard to call. The CDR3 is 14 residues long. Looked up from germline, CDR1 is MNHEY and CDR2 is SMNVEV (reference sequence). Trimming cost V 5 bases and J 3 bases, with 10 bases left between them. CDR3 nucleotide sequence: TGTGCCAGCAGTCTGACGAGGGCTAATGAAAAACTGTTTTTT. This sequence encodes CASSLTRANEKLFF.

This clonotype was seen many times. This beta chain represents an off-target read in a library built for alpha chains; its size is of limited meaning. This chain joins TRBV3-1 and TRBJ2-1; D uncertain. With 2 bases removed from V and 1 base from J, the gap between germline ends came to 6 bases. CDR3 size: 14 residues. Germline CDR1 LGHDT, CDR2 YNNKEL (reference sequence). Here the CDR3 DNA reads TGTGCCAGCAGCCAATCAGGTTCCTACAATGAGCAGTTCTTC. Protein sequence: CASSQSGSYNEQFF.

This clonotype qualifies as medium-sized. Within a library made for alpha chains, this beta chain is off target, and its count is uninformative. The gene calls are TRBV27 and TRBJ1-3; 8 nucleotides line up with TRBD1. This CDR3 region has 16 residues. V was pared by 6 bases and J by 4 bases, with 11 bases of the junction left unmatched. The germline V gene encodes CDR1 MNHEY and CDR2 SMNVEV (reference sequence). The CDR3 nucleotides read TGTGCCAGCAGAACTTTTGGGACAGGCCGCGGAAACACCATATATTTT. It codes for CASRTFGTGRGNTIYF.

This clonotype was counted at least ten times. For a library built for alpha chains, this beta chain is a stray read; little rests on its size. This chain connects TRBV20-1 to TRBJ2-7; 12 positions agree with TRBD2. V dropped 3 bases and J dropped 1; count of bases not matched to a gene: 4. Germline values: CDR1 DFQATT, CDR2 SNEGSKA (reference sequence). The CDR3 loop spans 15 amino acids. As DNA, the CDR3 is TGCAGTGCTAGTTGGCTAGCGGGAGGGTCCTACGAGCAGTACTTC. Protein sequence: CSASWLAGGSYEQYF.

This clonotype has a count of ten or more. Since it is a stray read in a library aimed at alpha chains, this beta chain has a size that is not meaningful. V and J are TRBV12-3 or TRBV12-4 and TRBJ2-7, with D uncertain. The CDR3 is 13 amino acids. Trimming pared 3 bases from V and 6 bases from J, leaving 12 bases between. CDR3: CASSFRLIGEQYF. The CDR3 DNA reads TGTGCCAGCAGTTTCCGACTCATCGGCGAGCAGTACTTC.

This clonotype is judged medium-sized. At one of its ends the junction is not consistent with the germline gene, which may arise from a read error. The library was built for alpha chains, so this beta chain is an off-target read and its size means little. V and J are TRBV4-1 and TRBJ2-1; D might be TRBD2 (6 bases). CDR3 size: 12 residues. Germline V gene lookup returns CDR1 MGHRA and CDR2 YSYEKL. This CDR3 reads CANSQDSGLRFF. The CDR3 DNA sequence: TGCGCCAACAGCCAAGACTCGGGACTCCGGTTCTTC.

This clonotype is deemed medium-sized. The library was designed around alpha chains, so this beta chain is a stray read whose abundance carries little weight. This chain uses TRBV2 with TRBJ1-4; 8 nucleotides match TRBD1. The CDR3 runs 15 residues. Germline V lookup: CDR1 SNHLY, CDR2 FYNNEI. With 6 bases clipped from V and 11 bases from J, the junction kept 14 bases outside the gene matches. Here the CDR3 reads CASSKPGQGRVKLFF. In DNA form, the CDR3 reads TGTGCCAGCAGCAAACCCGGACAGGGAAGAGTGAAACTGTTTTTT. Full variable domain (rest looked up from reference TRBV2 and TRBJ1-4): EPEVTQTPSHQVTQMGQEVILRCVPISNHLYFYWYRQILGQKVEFLVSFYNNEISEKSEIFDDQFSVERPDGSNFTLKIRSTKLEDSAMYFCASSKPGQGRVKLFFGSGTQLSVL.

Note on this clonotype: Because this beta chain is a stray read in a library intended to capture alpha chains, its abundance should not be given much weight. The chain joins TRBV18 to TRBJ2-7; D is perhaps TRBD1 (6 bases). The CDR3 is 15 residues long. V was cut by 6 bases and J by 1 base, with 16 bases left in between. Germline values: CDR1 KGHSH, CDR2 LQKENI. CDR3 DNA sequence: TGTGCCAGCTCCAATCCAGGGGTTCGATCCTACGAGCAGTACTTC. Protein product: CASSNPGVRSYEQYF.

This clonotype was seen repeatedly, ten times or more. This beta chain is a stray sequence in a library constructed for alpha chains; its clone size is not meaningful. V and J are TRBV7-6 and TRBJ2-7, with D tentatively TRBD2 (5 bases). Trimming cost V 0 bases and J 5 bases, with 8 bases left between them. The V gene's germline CDR1 is SGHVS and CDR2 FNYEAQ. The CDR3 runs to 13 residues. The CDR3 region is CASSLAGSDEQYF. Here the CDR3 DNA reads TGTGCCAGCAGCTTAGCGGGGAGTGACGAGCAGTACTTC.

The table lists this clonotype with many counts. Being off target in a library aimed at alpha chains, this beta chain has a size of little meaning. The chain couples TRBV20-1 to TRBJ2-2; tentative D call: TRBD2 (6 bases). The V end was cut by 3 bases, the J end by 4 bases, with 18 bases between. CDR3 size: 16 residues. Looked up from germline, CDR1 is DFQATT and CDR2 is SNEGSKA (reference sequence). The CDR3 region has the DNA TGCAGTGCTAGCGGGGGAATGAGTTCGATCACCGGGGAGCTGTTTTTT. The encoded protein is CSASGGMSSITGELFF.

This clonotype occurred many times. This beta chain lies outside the target of a library built for alpha chains; its clone size means little. The chain employs TRBV12-2 and TRBJ1-2. TRBV12-2 is a documented pseudogene. The CDR3 is 15 amino acids. The CDR3 sequence is CASRPRLGADYGYTF. CDR3 in DNA: TGTGCAAGTCGCCCTCGCCTTGGGGCTGACTATGGCTACACCTTC.

This clonotype came up many times. With the library built for alpha chains, this beta chain is off target and its frequency is not meaningful. This chain uses TRBV29-1 with TRBJ1-2; weak D call: TRBD1 (5 bases). CDR1 and CDR2 from the germline V gene are SQVTM and ANQGSEA. V was cut by 1 base and J by 3 bases, with 9 bases left in between. This CDR3 comprises 13 residues. In DNA form, the CDR3 reads TGCAGCGTTGAAGCCACCAGGGACTATGGCTACACCTTC. Amino acid sequence: CSVEATRDYGYTF.

Sample share makes this clonotype medium-sized (0.01 to 0.1%). This beta chain slipped into a library made for alpha chains as a stray read, so its size is not meaningful. This chain joins TRBV7-9 and TRBJ2-3; 13 bases fit TRBD2. Germline V lookup: CDR1 SEHNR, CDR2 FQNEAQ (reference sequence). V gave up 5 bases and J gave up 4 bases; unmatched junction bases: 3. This CDR3 has 15 amino acids. CDR3 bases: TGTGCCAGCAGCGTCGGACTAGCGGGAGCAGATACGCAGTATTTT. It is translated as CASSVGLAGADTQYF.

Within the sample, this clonotype is medium-sized. This beta chain was picked up by a library intended for alpha chains and is off target, so its count carries little meaning. The chain couples TRBV9 to TRBJ2-1; no clear D. V dropped 5 bases and J dropped 6 bases, with 15 bases sitting between them. The CDR3 totals 14 residues. CDR1 SGDLS and CDR2 YYNGEE come from the germline V gene. The CDR3 DNA is TGTGCCAGCAGTACCGGGCCTCAGAGCAATGAGCAGTTCTTC. Amino acids: CASSTGPQSNEQFF.

This clonotype is a singleton in its sample. This beta chain is an unintended read in a library built for alpha chains; its size means little. The chain links TRBV28 to TRBJ1-4, with D perhaps matching TRBD1 (5 bases). The CDR3 length is 18 residues. From germline, CDR1 is MDHEN and CDR2 SYDVKM. The ends were cut back, 5 bases at V and 0 bases at J, with 19 bases in the middle. CDR3 residues: CASSTQGLIFATNEKLFF. Here the CDR3 DNA reads TGTGCCAGCAGTACTCAGGGTCTAATCTTTGCAACTAATGAAAAACTGTTTTTT.